Sequencing of this TCR beta chain was carried out in a study of T cell responses to AZD1222 COVID-19 vaccine. The CDR3 contains 15 residues. Germline V CDR1 and CDR2: SGHKS, YYEKEE (reference sequence). V gave up 1 base and J gave up 3 bases, with 14 bases separating them. Measured with immunoSEQ multiplex PCR; TCRdb has only the in-frame clones, and not every one. The sample gives around 120,000 clones, 92% of which show up once; under 9% is in the top ten. Pooling was applied to second doses at about 4 or about 12 weeks. Concerning this clone: Its antigen is still unknown.

The study, taken as a whole, reports: Just a handful of people given AZD1222 tested seropositive at baseline. Dominant CD4 TCR responses targeted spike regions 160-218 and 743-854.

This clonotype was obtained from an adult who received the AZD1222 COVID-19 vaccine. Material: peripheral blood, obtained 28 days after the second AZD1222 dose. The rearrangement uses TRBV5-5 and TRBJ2-7; D uncertain. The chain's CDR3 is CASSLSTAIDYEQYF. DNA for the CDR3: TGTGCCAGCAGCTTGTCCACAGCGATCGACTACGAGCAGTACTTC.